Only a few counts were recorded for the clone carrying this T cell receptor (beta chain). Its specificity is unknown. The data were obtained in a study of cytomegalovirus exposure and HLA in healthy donors. Study-level background: Among the 300 to 500 donors who were genotyped, about 80% fell in the genetic ancestry cluster that is associated with self-reported Caucasian donors. Findings and limits, study-wide: A missense variant in DCLRE1C was later tied to TCR beta V- and J-gene trimming. Researchers left out some V segments, among them TRBV6-2 and TRBV6-3, as indistinguishable. The study recorded about 160 TCR beta chains that were cytomegalovirus-associated.

With 60 Vbeta and 13 Jbeta primers, the PCR was carried out. TCRdb's table, derived via immunoSEQ multiplex PCR, lists solely in-frame clones and lacks some. The sample has 100,000 to 150,000 clones, 75% to 90% seen once. This CDR3 spans 15 amino acids. Germline loops: CDR1 SGHRS, CDR2 YFSETQ. Trimming at V came to 4 bases and at J to 7 bases, leaving 10 bases not matched to a gene. The sequence came from a female donor in good health and CMV-seropositive. Sequenced input: PBMCs. The rearrangement links TRBV5-1 to TRBJ1-4, with 7 bases aligning to TRBD1. The CDR3 bases are TGCGCCAGCAGCCCCACCTTGACAGGGATTGAAAAACTGTTTTTT. Its protein product is CASSPTLTGIEKLFF.